This T cell receptor (beta chain) was profiled in a study of radiotherapy plus CTLA-4 blockade in lung cancer. Study at large: Objective responses were seen in under 20% of patients, disease control in approximately 30%. The study, taken as a whole, reports: Reportedly, early blood T cell clone dynamics best predicted response, with interferon-beta. Radiotherapy with ipilimumab was followed by blood expansion of tumor-derived clones.

The V and J ends lost 5 bases and 2 bases, in that order; junction bases with no gene match: 2. The germline V gene encodes CDR1 LNHNV and CDR2 YYDKDF (reference sequence). The CDR3 is 16 residues long. The method was immunoSEQ multiplex PCR; TCRdb's version includes in-frame clones alone and lacks a portion of them. There are about 85,000 clones in the sample; around 85% occur only once, and more than 2% lies in the top ten. Focal radiation and CTLA-4 blockade (ipilimumab) were tested in chemo-refractory metastatic non-small-cell lung cancer patients. Details on this clone: Its antigen is not known.

Source: peripheral blood, taken from a patient treated with radiotherapy plus ipilimumab. V gene TRBV15 combines with J gene TRBJ2-6, with 11 bases fitting TRBD1. The receptor comes from a human donor with non-small cell lung cancer who had a partial response to radiotherapy plus ipilimumab. The CDR3 DNA reads TGTGCCACCAGCGAGGGACAGGGGGCTGGGGCCAACGTCCTGACTTTC. Translating gives CATSEGQGAGANVLTF.